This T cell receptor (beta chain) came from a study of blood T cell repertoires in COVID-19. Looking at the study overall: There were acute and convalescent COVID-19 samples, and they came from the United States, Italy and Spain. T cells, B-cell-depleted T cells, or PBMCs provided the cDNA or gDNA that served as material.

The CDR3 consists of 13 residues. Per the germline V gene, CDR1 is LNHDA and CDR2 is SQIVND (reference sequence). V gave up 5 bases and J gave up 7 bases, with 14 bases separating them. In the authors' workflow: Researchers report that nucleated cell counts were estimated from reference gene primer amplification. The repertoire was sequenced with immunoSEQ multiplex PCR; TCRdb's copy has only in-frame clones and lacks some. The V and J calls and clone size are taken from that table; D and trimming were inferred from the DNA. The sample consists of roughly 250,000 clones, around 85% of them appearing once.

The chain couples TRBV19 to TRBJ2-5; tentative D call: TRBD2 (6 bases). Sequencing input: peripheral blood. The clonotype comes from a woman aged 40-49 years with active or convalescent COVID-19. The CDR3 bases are TGTGCCAGTAGTCAGGCGGGGTGGGTGACCCAGTACTTC. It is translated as CASSQAGWVTQYF.